What follows is one TCR beta chain and its context. This specimen belongs to a study of shared clonotypes between healthy human individuals. In the original processing: ImmunoSEQ output lacked quality scores and full-length reads, limiting matched filtering. TCRdb keeps only in-frame clones here, not all; method: immunoSEQ multiplex PCR. Clone size and V and J calls were adopted from that table, with D and trimming inferred from the DNA. The sample shows approximately 590,000 clones, about 95% of them seen only once. Terminally differentiated effector memory CD45RA+ cells were left out of the naive CD8 fraction, which was CD45RO-negative and positively selected for CCR7. V lost 2 bases, J lost 3 bases, and 8 bases lay in between. Germline CDR1 reads SNHLY; CDR2 reads FYNNEI. The CDR3 is 14 residues long.

The sample consisted of naive CD8+ T cells sorted from blood. The TCR sequence derives from a woman between 25 and 40 years old in good health. J is TRBJ2-1 and V is TRBV2, with a possible D match to TRBD2 (5 bases). CDR3: CASSEPRDYNEQFF. CDR3 DNA sequence: TGTGCCAGCAGTGAACCCCGGGACTACAATGAGCAGTTCTTC.